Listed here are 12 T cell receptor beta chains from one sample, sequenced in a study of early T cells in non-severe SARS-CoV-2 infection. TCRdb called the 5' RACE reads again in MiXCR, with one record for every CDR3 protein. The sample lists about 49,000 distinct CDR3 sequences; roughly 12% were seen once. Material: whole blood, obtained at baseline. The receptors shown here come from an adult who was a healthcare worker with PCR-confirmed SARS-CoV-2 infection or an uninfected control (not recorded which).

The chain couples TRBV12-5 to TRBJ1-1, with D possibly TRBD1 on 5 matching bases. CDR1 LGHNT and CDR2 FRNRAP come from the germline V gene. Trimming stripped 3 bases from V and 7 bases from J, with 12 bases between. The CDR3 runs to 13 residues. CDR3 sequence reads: CASGFQGGGEAFF. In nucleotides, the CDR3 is TGTGCTAGTGGTTTCCAGGGCGGGGGTGAAGCTTTCTTT.

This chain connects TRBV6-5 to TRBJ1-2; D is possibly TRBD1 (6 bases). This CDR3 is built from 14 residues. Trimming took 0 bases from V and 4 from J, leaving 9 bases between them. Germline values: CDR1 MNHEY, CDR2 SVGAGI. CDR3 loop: CASSYSGGGYGYTF. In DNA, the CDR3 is TGTGCCAGCAGTTACTCAGGGGGAGGCTATGGCTACACCTTC.

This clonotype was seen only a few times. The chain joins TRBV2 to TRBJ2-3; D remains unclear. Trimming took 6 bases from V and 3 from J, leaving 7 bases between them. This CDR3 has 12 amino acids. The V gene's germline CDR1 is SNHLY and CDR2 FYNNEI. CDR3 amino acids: CASRVETDTQYF. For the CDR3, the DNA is TGTGCCAGCAGGGTTGAGACAGATACGCAGTATTTT.

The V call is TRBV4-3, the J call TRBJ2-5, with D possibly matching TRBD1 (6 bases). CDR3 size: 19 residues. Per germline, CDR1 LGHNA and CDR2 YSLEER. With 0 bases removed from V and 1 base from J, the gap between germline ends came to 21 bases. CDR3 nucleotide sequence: TGCGCCAGCAGCCAAGATTGGGCCCACGGGTGGACAGCCCAAGAGACCCAGTACTTC. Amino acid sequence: CASSQDWAHGWTAQETQYF.

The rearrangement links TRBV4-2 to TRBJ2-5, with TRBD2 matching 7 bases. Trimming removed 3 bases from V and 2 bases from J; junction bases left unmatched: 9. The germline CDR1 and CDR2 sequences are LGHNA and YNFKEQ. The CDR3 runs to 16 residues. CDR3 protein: CASSQRGGLQQETQYF. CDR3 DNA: TGTGCCAGCAGCCAGCGCGGGGGACTCCAACAAGAGACCCAGTACTTC.

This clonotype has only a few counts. CDR3 sequence: CASSSGTSGTDTQYF. In nucleotides, the CDR3 is TGTGCCAGCAGCTCCGGGACTAGCGGAACAGATACGCAGTATTTT. The chain recombines TRBV5-4 with TRBJ2-3; the match to TRBD2 covers 11 bases. The CDR3 covers 15 residues. The junction had 3 bases not matched to a gene; V was cut back by 3 bases and J by 3 bases. Germline loops: CDR1 SGHNT, CDR2 YYREEE (reference sequence).

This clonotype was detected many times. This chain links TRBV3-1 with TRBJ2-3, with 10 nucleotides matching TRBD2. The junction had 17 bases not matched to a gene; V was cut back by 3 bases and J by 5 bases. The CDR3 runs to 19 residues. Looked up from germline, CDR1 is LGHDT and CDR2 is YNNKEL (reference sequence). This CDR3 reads CASSHARWLAGAEGDTQYF. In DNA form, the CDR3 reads TGTGCCAGCAGCCACGCCAGGTGGCTAGCGGGAGCTGAGGGAGATACGCAGTATTTT.

CDR3 DNA sequence: TGTGCCAGCAGCGCTGTCGGACAGGGGAGATACGAGCAGTACTTC. Protein: CASSAVGQGRYEQYF. This chain uses TRBV3-2 with TRBJ2-7; the tabulated D call, TRBD1, remains unverified against the DNA. TRBV3-2 is annotated as a pseudogene. The CDR3 spans 15 residues.

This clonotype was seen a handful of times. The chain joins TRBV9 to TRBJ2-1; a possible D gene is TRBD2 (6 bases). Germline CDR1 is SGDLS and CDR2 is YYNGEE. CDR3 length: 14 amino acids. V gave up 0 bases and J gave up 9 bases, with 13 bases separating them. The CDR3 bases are TGTGCCAGCAGCGTAGGGCCGGGAGATGTTGAGCAGTTCTTC. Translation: CASSVGPGDVEQFF.

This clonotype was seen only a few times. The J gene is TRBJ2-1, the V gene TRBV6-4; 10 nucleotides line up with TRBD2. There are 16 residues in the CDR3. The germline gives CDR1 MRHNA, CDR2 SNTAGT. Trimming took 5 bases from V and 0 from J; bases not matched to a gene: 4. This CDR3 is CASSSGRAFSYNEQFF. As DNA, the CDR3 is TGTGCCAGCAGTAGCGGGAGGGCCTTCTCCTACAATGAGCAGTTCTTC.

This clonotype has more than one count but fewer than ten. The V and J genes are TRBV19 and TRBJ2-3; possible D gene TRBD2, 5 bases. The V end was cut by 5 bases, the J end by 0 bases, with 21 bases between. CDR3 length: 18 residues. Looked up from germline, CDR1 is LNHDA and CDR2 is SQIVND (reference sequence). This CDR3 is CASSPFDYMSGSTDTQYF. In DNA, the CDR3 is TGTGCCAGTAGTCCCTTCGACTACATGTCCGGTAGCACAGATACGCAGTATTTT.

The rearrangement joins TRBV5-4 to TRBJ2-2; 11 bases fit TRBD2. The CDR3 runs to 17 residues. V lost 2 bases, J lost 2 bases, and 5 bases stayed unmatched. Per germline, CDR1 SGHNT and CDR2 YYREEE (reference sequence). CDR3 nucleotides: TGTGCCAGCAGCTTACTTCTAGCGGGAGGAAACACCGGGGAGCTGTTTTTT. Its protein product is CASSLLLAGGNTGELFF.